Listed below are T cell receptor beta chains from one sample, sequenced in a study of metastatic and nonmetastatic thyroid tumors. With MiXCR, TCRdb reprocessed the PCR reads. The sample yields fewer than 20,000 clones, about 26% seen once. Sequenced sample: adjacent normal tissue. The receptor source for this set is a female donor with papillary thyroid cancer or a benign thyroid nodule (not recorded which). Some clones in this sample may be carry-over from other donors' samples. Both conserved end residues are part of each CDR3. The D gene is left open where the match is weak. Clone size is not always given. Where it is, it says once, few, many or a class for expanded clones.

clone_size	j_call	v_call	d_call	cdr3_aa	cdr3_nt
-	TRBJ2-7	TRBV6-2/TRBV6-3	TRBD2	CASRSLAGGLSYEQYF	TGTGCCAGCAGGAGTCTAGCGGGAGGCCTTTCCTACGAGCAGTACTTC
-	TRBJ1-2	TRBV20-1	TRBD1	CSIPRQGTDYGYTF	TGCAGCATCCCAAGACAGGGCACCGACTATGGCTACACCTTC
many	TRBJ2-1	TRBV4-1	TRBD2	CASSQASGRRREQFF	TGCGCCAGCAGCCAAGCCAGCGGGAGAAGGCGTGAGCAGTTCTTC
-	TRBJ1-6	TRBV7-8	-	CASSLGTSSYNSPLHF	TGTGCCAGCAGCTTAGGGACGAGCTCCTATAATTCACCCCTCCACTTT
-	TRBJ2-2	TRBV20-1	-	CSAMFLYTGELFF	TGCAGTGCTATGTTCCTCTACACCGGGGAGCTGTTTTTT
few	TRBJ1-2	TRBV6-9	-	CASSLRPTGYGYTF	TGTGCCAGCAGCCTACGGCCGACAGGCTATGGCTACACCTTC
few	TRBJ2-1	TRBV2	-	CASIYGGSYNEQFF	TGTGCCAGCATTTACGGGGGAAGCTACAATGAGCAGTTCTTC
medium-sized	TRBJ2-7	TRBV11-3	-	CASSLGGGTKTF	TGTGCCAGCAGCTTAGGAGGCGGGACGAAAACATTC
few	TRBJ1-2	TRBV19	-	CASTTMGGRNGYTF	TGTGCCAGTACCACTATGGGGGGACGGAATGGCTACACCTTC
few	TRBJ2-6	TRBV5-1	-	CASSSGSGANVLTF	TGCGCCAGCAGCTCAGGCTCTGGGGCCAACGTCCTGACTTTC
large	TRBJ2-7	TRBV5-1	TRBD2	CASSGGAPYEQYF	TGCGCCAGCTCGGGAGGGGCCCCCTACGAGCAGTACTTC
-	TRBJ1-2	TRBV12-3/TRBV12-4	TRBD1	CASTNRQGGHTF	TGTGCCAGCACCAACAGACAGGGGGGCCACACCTTC
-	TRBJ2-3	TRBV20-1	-	CSANPPLGKADTQYF	TGCAGTGCGAATCCACCGTTGGGGAAGGCAGATACGCAGTATTTT
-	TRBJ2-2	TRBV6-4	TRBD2	CASRLAGANTGELFF	TGTGCCAGCAGACTAGCGGGAGCGAACACCGGGGAGCTGTTTTTT
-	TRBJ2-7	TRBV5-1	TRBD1	CASSLSAGGYEQYF	TGCGCCAGCAGCTTGTCGGCAGGGGGCTACGAGCAGTACTTC
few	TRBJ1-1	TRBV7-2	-	CASSLRWDYTEAFF	TGTGCCAGCAGCTTGAGATGGGACTACACTGAAGCTTTCTTT
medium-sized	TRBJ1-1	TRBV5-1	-	CASSLVGWVNTEAFF	TGCGCCAGCAGCTTGGTTGGATGGGTCAACACTGAAGCTTTCTTT
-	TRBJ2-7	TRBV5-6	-	CASSPWGSHEQYF	TGTGCCAGCAGCCCTTGGGGGAGCCACGAGCAGTACTTC
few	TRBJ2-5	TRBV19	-	CASSISAIETQYF	TGTGCCAGTAGTATAAGCGCAATAGAGACCCAGTACTTC
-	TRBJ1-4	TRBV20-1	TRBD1	CSARTGANEKLFF	TGCAGTGCTCGGACAGGGGCTAATGAAAAACTGTTTTTT
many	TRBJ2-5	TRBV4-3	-	CASGRSLLETQYF	TGCGCCAGCGGTCGATCTCTCTTAGAGACCCAGTACTTC
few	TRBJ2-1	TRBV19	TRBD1	CATQGDSYNEQFF	TGTGCCACCCAGGGGGACTCCTACAATGAGCAGTTCTTC
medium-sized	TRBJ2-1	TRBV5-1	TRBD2	CASSDGSLAGGRSNEQFF	TGCGCCAGCAGCGACGGCTCCCTAGCGGGAGGGAGAAGTAATGAGCAGTTCTTC
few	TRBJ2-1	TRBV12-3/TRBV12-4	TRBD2	CASRIAGGRHEQFF	TGTGCCAGCAGGATAGCGGGGGGTCGCCATGAGCAGTTCTTC
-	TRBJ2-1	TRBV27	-	CASKSDSSYNEQFF	TGTGCCAGCAAATCGGACAGCTCCTACAATGAGCAGTTCTTC
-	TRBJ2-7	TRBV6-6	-	CASSYIGRSYEQYF	TGTGCCAGCAGTTACATAGGCCGCTCCTACGAGCAGTACTTC
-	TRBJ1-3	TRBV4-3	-	CASSQGKGTGNTIYF	TGCGCCAGCAGCCAAGGTAAGGGGACCGGGAACACCATATATTTT
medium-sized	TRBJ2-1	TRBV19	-	CASSLATFYNEQFF	TGTGCCAGTAGTCTGGCGACATTTTACAATGAGCAGTTCTTC
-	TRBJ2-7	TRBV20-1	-	CSAKTELNSYEQYF	TGTAGTGCTAAGACAGAGCTTAACTCCTACGAGCAGTACTTC
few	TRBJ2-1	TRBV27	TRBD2	CATGLAGDGEQFF	TGTGCCACCGGACTAGCGGGAGACGGTGAGCAGTTCTTC
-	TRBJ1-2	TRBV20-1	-	CSAIKRGFYGYTF	TGCAGTGCCATCAAGAGGGGGTTCTATGGCTACACCTTC
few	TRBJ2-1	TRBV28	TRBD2	CASSFLLAGTSYNEQFF	TGTGCCAGCAGTTTTTTGCTAGCGGGGACCTCCTACAATGAGCAGTTCTTC
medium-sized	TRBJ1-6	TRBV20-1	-	CSAPRAGTLHF	TGCAGTGCGCCCAGGGCTGGGACCCTCCACTTT
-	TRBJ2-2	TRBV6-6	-	CASSYSNTGELFF	TGTGCCAGCAGTTACTCGAACACCGGGGAGCTGTTTTTT
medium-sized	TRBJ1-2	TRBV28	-	CASSPFGQGNYGYTF	TGTGCCAGCAGTCCCTTTGGGCAGGGTAACTATGGCTACACCTTC
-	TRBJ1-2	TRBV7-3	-	CASSAAGYGYTF	TGTGCCAGCAGCGCGGCCGGCTATGGCTACACCTTC
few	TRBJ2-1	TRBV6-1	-	CASSFWGIGNNEQFF	TGTGCCAGCAGTTTTTGGGGAATTGGGAACAATGAGCAGTTCTTC
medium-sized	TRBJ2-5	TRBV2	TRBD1	CASSEGDRVGTQYF	TGTGCCAGCAGTGAAGGGGACAGGGTTGGGACCCAGTACTTC
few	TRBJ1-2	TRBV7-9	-	CASSSERGYGYTF	TGTGCCAGCAGCTCGGAACGGGGCTATGGCTACACCTTC
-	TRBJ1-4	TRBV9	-	CASSVATDEKLFF	TGTGCCAGCAGCGTAGCTACGGATGAAAAACTGTTTTTT
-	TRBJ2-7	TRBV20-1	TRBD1	CSAIKTGASYEQYF	TGCAGTGCAATCAAGACAGGGGCATCCTACGAGCAGTACTTC
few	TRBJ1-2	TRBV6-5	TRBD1	CASSYRRDRPPYGYTF	TGTGCCAGCAGTTACCGGAGGGACAGGCCGCCCTATGGCTACACCTTC
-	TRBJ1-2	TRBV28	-	CASSPQGSGYTF	TGTGCCAGCAGCCCCCAGGGCAGTGGCTACACCTTC
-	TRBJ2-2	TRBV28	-	CASSLSLTNTGELFF	TGTGCCAGCAGTTTATCCCTTACTAACACCGGGGAGCTGTTTTTT
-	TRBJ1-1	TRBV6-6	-	CASKRAGPTNTEAFF	TGTGCCAGCAAGCGAGCGGGACCCACGAACACTGAAGCTTTCTTT
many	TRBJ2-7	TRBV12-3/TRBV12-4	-	CASSFSRNEQYF	TGTGCCAGCAGTTTTTCCAGGAACGAGCAGTACTTC
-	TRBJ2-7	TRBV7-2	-	CASSLAGASLITEQYF	TGTGCCAGCAGCTTAGCGGGGGCGTCCTTAATAACCGAGCAGTACTTC
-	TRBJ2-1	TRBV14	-	CASSQLPGGRYNEQFF	TGTGCCAGCAGCCAGCTACCCGGAGGTAGATACAATGAGCAGTTCTTC
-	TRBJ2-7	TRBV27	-	CASKIAVANEQYF	TGTGCCAGCAAAATAGCGGTAGCGAACGAGCAGTACTTC
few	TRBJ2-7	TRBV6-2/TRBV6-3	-	CASSYPIWKRYEQYF	TGTGCCAGCAGTTACCCAATTTGGAAGCGCTACGAGCAGTACTTC
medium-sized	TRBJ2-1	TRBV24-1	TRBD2	CATSDRREGRNEQFF	TGTGCCACCAGTGATCGGCGGGAGGGCCGAAATGAGCAGTTCTTC
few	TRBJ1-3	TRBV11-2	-	CASSPDGSGNTIYF	TGTGCCAGCAGCCCCGACGGCTCTGGAAACACCATATATTTT
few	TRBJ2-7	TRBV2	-	CASSGQTGKPIYEQYF	TGTGCCAGCAGTGGTCAAACGGGGAAACCCATCTACGAGCAGTACTTC
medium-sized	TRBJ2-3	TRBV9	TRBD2	CASSVASGASISDTQYF	TGTGCCAGCAGCGTAGCTAGCGGGGCTTCGATATCAGATACGCAGTATTTT